A selection of T cell receptor beta chains follows, all from one sample in a study of CD8+ T cells in alopecia areata. The data were produced by immunoSEQ multiplex PCR, yet TCRdb's version contains in-frame clones alone and is incomplete. The data hold some 120,000 clones, with approximately 53% observed a single time. This material consisted of CD4+ T cells sorted from blood, taken at week 0. The receptors come from a human donor with alopecia areata. Each CDR3 is given with its conserved first and last residue. The D gene is left open where the match is weak. The size field is filled for only some rows; it gives once, few, many or a size class.

J gene | V gene | clone size | D gene | CDR3 DNA | CDR3 protein
TRBJ2-1 | TRBV7-7 | . | TRBD2 | TGTGCCAGCAGCCCGACTAGCGGAGGGGATGAGCAGTTCTTC | CASSPTSGGDEQFF
TRBJ2-3 | TRBV4-2 | . | TRBD2 | TGTGCCAGCAGCCAAGGGGGGGGAGTAAGCACAGATACGCAGTATTTT | CASSQGGGVSTDTQYF
TRBJ1-2 | TRBV10-3 | . | . | TGTGCCATCAGTGAAGGACACACGCGCGGTGGCTACACCTTC | CAISEGHTRGGYTF
TRBJ2-5 | TRBV19 | once | TRBD2 | TGTGCCAGTAGTATTTCGCGGGGGCAAGAGACCCAGTACTTC | CASSISRGQETQYF
TRBJ1-2 | TRBV5-6 | once | . | TGTGCCAGCAGCTTGGCTGCCCGCCTTATCGGTGGCTACACCTTC | CASSLAARLIGGYTF
TRBJ1-2 | TRBV7-2 | few | TRBD1 | TGTGCCAGCAGCCTTTGGACAGGGAATGAGGCCTGCACCTTC | CASSLWTGNEACTF
TRBJ2-3 | TRBV5-1 | . | TRBD2 | TGCGCCAGCAGCTTGGGGGGACTAGCTACAGATACGCAGTATTTT | CASSLGGLATDTQYF
TRBJ1-2 | TRBV5-6 | . | . | TGTGCCAGCACCTCCGCCAGGGGCGACTATGGCTACACCTTC | CASTSARGDYGYTF
TRBJ1-2 | TRBV5-6 | . | . | TGTGCCAGCAGCTTGTCGAGAGATGGCTACACCTTC | CASSLSRDGYTF
TRBJ2-7 | TRBV6-6 | few | . | TGTGCCAGCAGCCACAGCCGAAACTACGAGCAGTACTTC | CASSHSRNYEQYF
TRBJ1-5 | TRBV7-6 | . | . | TGTGCCAGCAGCCAGGACAGACGACAGCCCCAGCATTTT | CASSQDRRQPQHF
TRBJ1-2 | TRBV7-2 | . | . | TGTGCCAGCAGCTTAGGACAGACCTATGGCTACACCTTC | CASSLGQTYGYTF
TRBJ2-5 | TRBV5-6 | . | . | TGTGCCAGCAGCTTGGTCGGAGGACCCCAAGAGACCCAGTACTTC | CASSLVGGPQETQYF
TRBJ2-7 | TRBV19 | . | TRBD1 | TGTGCCACCATCCGGGACAGGCATTCCTACGAGCAGTACTTC | CATIRDRHSYEQYF
TRBJ2-3 | TRBV4-3 | . | TRBD2 | TGCGCCAGCAGCCAAGACTCCGGGGGGATAAGCACAGATACGCAGTATTTT | CASSQDSGGISTDTQYF
TRBJ1-5 | TRBV19 | . | . | TGTGCCAGTAGTTTGACTCAGGGTTTCAATCAGCCCCAGCATTTT | CASSLTQGFNQPQHF
TRBJ2-5 | TRBV5-1 | few | . | TGCGCCAGCAGCTTGACCTCCCTATCCCAAGAGACCCAGTACTTC | CASSLTSLSQETQYF
TRBJ2-1 | TRBV10-3 | . | TRBD2 | TGTGCCATCAGTAGCGGGGGGGCCGGGAATGAGCAGTTCTTC | CAISSGGAGNEQFF